This T cell receptor (beta chain) came from a study of chemoradiotherapy in HPV16-positive cancers. Study outcomes and limitations: HPV-specific T cells were functionally defined from only a couple of HPV16-positive patients. Non-HPV-specific T cells did not expand in tumors during treatment, whereas candidate HPV-specific clones and E7-related motifs did. Better recurrence-free survival went with HPV-responsive T-cell expansion in HPV16-positive patients.

Some clones are missing from TCRdb's copy, which holds only in-frame ones; the method was immunoSEQ multiplex PCR. The table shows 8,000 to 10,000 clones, with roughly nine tenths occurring only once. Concerning this clone itself: Its antigen is unknown.

Looked up from germline, CDR1 is SGHAT and CDR2 is FQNNGV. The CDR3 extends over 16 amino acids. Trimming at V came to 0 bases and at J to 3 bases, leaving 4 bases not matched to a gene. This TCR was recovered from a human donor with HPV-associated anogenital cancer. The chain links TRBV11-2 to TRBJ2-1, with 8 nucleotides matching TRBD2. Sequenced material: blood, taken from a patient who underwent chemoradiotherapy. The CDR3 reads CASSLEPAGDYNEQFF. The CDR3 DNA sequence: TGTGCCAGCAGCTTAGAGCCAGCGGGGGACTACAATGAGCAGTTCTTC.